This T cell receptor beta chain was identified in a study of T cells in Graves' hyperthyroidism and ophthalmopathy. General study results and limits: Most clonotypes that expanded in the thyroid above 0.001 also showed up in blood.

In its sample, this clonotype was seen many times. The antigen remains undetermined. Amplification of TCR beta CDR3 regions used RNA as the template. HTBI primers were used for first-round RT-PCR of the TCR CDR3. TCRdb analysed the multiplex PCR reads with MiXCR anew, one entry per CDR3 protein. The sample yields approximately 740,000 distinct CDR3 sequences, 11% to 15% seen once. Graves' hyperthyroidism is called stable when ophthalmopathy does not progress within 18 months. Trimming removed 3 bases from V and 2 bases from J, with 11 bases in between. This CDR3 contains 14 residues. From germline, CDR1 is SGHAT and CDR2 FQNNGV.

Sequencing used blood. J is TRBJ2-7 and V is TRBV11-2; possibly TRBD2 for D (6 bases). The source is a woman aged 18-30 years with Graves' hyperthyroidism. The CDR3 loop reads CASSFGGDPYEQYF. The DNA of the CDR3 is TGTGCCAGCAGCTTCGGCGGGGATCCCTACGAGCAGTACTTC.